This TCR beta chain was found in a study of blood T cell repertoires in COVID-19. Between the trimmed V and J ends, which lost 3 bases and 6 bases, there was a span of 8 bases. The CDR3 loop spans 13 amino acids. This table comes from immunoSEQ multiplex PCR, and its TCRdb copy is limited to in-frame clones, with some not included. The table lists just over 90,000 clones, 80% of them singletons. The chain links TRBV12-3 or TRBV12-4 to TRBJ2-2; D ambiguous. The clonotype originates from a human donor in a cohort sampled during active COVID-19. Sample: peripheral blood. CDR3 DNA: TGTGCCAGCAGTTTCCTATCCCCCGGGGAGCTGTTTTTT. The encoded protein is CASSFLSPGELFF.